The 7 T cell receptor beta chains presented below share a single source sample, sequenced in a study of CD8+CD57+ T cells in acquired aplastic anemia. Sequencing involved patients with CD8+CD57+ cell expansion previously shown by flow cytometry. CDR3 and TCR beta VDJ profiling relied on genomic DNA as the template. TCRdb re-derived calls from the reads in MiXCR, one entry per CDR3 protein. The profile shows about 95,000 distinct CDR3 sequences, 65% to 70% of them singletons. Material: sorted CD4+, CD8+, or CD8+CD57+ T cells (not recorded which) from PBMCs. The receptors were gathered from a human donor with aplastic anemia.

This clonotype was counted a few times. The genes are TRBV20-1 and TRBJ1-2, with a tentative D call TRBD1 (6 bases). Germline loops: CDR1 DFQATT, CDR2 SNEGSKA (reference sequence). Trimming left V 0 bases short and J 1 base short, with 24 bases between. This CDR3 comprises 19 residues. The CDR3 DNA reads TGCAGTGCTAGAGATCAGGAGGGGCAGGGGTTAAGTGGTAACTATGGCTACACCTTC. It translates to CSARDQEGQGLSGNYGYTF.

This chain uses TRBV5-1 with TRBJ2-7; 10 bases line up with TRBD2. Germline loops: CDR1 SGHRS, CDR2 YFSETQ. V was pared by 3 bases and J by 1 base, with 4 bases of the junction left unmatched. The CDR3 loop spans 15 amino acids. CDR3 nucleotide sequence: TGCGCCAGCAGCTATAGCGGGGGGCCATCCTACGAGCAGTACTTC. Translating it yields CASSYSGGPSYEQYF. Full variable domain (rest looked up from reference TRBV5-1 and TRBJ2-7): KAGVTQTPRYLIKTRGQQVTLSCSPISGHRSVSWYQQTPGQGLQFLFEYFSETQRNKGNFPGRFSGRQFSNSRSEMNVSTLELGDSALYLCASSYSGGPSYEQYFGPGTRLTVT.

This clonotype was counted ten times or more. DNA for the CDR3: TGCAGTGCTACCCCGTTTGGGGCCAACGTCCTGACTTTC. This translates into CSATPFGANVLTF. The chain joins TRBV20-1 to TRBJ2-6; D uncertain. V gave up 4 bases and J gave up 3 bases, with 7 bases separating them. Looked up from germline, CDR1 is DFQATT and CDR2 is SNEGSKA (reference sequence). The CDR3 consists of 13 residues.

This clonotype was seen only once. The J gene is TRBJ2-7, the V gene TRBV20-1; 7 bases match TRBD2. Per the germline V gene, CDR1 is DFQATT and CDR2 is SNEGSKA (reference sequence). The CDR3 sequence is 13 residues long. The V gene end was trimmed by 5 bases and the J gene end by 5 bases; junction bases not matched to a gene: 9. The DNA of the CDR3 is TGCAGTGCTGTCGGGACTACTGACCACGAGCAGTACTTC. The encoded protein is CSAVGTTDHEQYF.

This chain joins TRBV4-3 and TRBJ2-7; the match to TRBD2 covers 7 bases. With 1 base clipped from V and 5 bases from J, the junction kept 5 bases outside the gene matches. CDR1 and CDR2 (germline): LGHNA, YSLEER. CDR3 length: 14 amino acids. CDR3 residues: CASSQGEGIDEQYF. The DNA of the CDR3 is TGCGCCAGCAGCCAAGGGGAGGGAATCGACGAGCAGTACTTC.

This chain connects TRBV5-8 to TRBJ1-4; a weak D match, TRBD1 (5 bases). Trimming took 4 bases from V and 3 from J, leaving 13 bases between them. CDR1 is SGHTS and CDR2 is YDEGEE in the germline V gene. This CDR3 contains 15 residues. The CDR3 sequence is CASSLDKHPNEKLFF. As DNA, the CDR3 is TGTGCCAGCAGCCTGGACAAGCACCCTAATGAAAAACTGTTTTTT.

This clonotype occurred a few times. The V call is TRBV29-1, the J call TRBJ2-5; 9 nucleotides agree with TRBD1. CDR1 SQVTM and CDR2 ANQGSEA come from the germline V gene. The CDR3 consists of 12 residues. V lost 7 bases and J lost 4; bases outside the gene matches: 4. The chain's CDR3 is CSAYRGPETQYF. The CDR3 DNA reads as TGCAGCGCGTACAGGGGGCCAGAGACCCAGTACTTC.